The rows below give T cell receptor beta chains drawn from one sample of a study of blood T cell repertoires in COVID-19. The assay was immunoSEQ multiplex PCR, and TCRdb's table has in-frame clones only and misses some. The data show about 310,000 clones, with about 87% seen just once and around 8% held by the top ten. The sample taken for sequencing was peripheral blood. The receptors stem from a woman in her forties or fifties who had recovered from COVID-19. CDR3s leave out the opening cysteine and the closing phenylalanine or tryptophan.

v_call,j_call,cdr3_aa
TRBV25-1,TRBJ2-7,ASSETGVSGQY
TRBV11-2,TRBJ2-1,ASILQTGGREQF
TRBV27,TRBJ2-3,ASSQNTDTQY
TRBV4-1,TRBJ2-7,ASSQEYVGVVEQY
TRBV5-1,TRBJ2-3,ASTEREASYTRTDTQY
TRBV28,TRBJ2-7,ASSLNVLGLDLYEQY
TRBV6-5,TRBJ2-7,ASRTGLAGSEQY
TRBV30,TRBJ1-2,AWSPGGYGYT
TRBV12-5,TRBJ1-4,ASGRNLPLIGG
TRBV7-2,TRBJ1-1,ASSLEGTGDTEAF
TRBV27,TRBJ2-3,ASSSGLAGSDTQY
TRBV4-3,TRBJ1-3,ASSQDLYPDSGNTIY
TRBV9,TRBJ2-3,ASSPLSGVTDTQY
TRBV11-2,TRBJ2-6,ASSTKYRDSSGANVLT
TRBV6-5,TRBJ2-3,ASSWTGSGTDTQY
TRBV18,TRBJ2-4,ASSLSRDRGNIQY
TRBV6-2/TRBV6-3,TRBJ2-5,ASSYFGETQY
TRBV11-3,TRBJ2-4,ASSTSGTSVSDIAKNIQY
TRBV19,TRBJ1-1,ASSDTGLSTEAF
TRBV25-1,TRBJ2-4,ASSGRGTAKNIQY
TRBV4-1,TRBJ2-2,ASSRGQGNTGELF
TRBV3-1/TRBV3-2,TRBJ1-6,ASREVGSPLH
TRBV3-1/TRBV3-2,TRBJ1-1,ASSQEHRGTEAF
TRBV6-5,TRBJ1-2,ASSYAGTGGPGYT
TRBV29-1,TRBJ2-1,SVVIADNEQF
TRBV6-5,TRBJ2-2,ASSYLSPGGTGELF
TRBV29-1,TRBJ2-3,SSTRRGGRTDTQY
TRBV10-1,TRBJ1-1,ASSESGQTNTEAF
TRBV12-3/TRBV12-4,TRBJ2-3,ASSFGENTQY
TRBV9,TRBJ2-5,ASSVGVDFSGETQY
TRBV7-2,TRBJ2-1,ASSLVRLAEINEQF
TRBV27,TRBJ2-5,ASSFLFQETQY
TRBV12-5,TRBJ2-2,ASGFGVVGELF
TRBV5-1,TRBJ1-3,ASSLVMADSGNTIY
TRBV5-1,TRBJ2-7,ASSGGTGPYEQY
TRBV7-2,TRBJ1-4,ASSLASRGEKLF
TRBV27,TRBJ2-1,ASSLSPRLAGTSYNEQF
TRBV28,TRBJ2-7,ASSVNSPYEQY
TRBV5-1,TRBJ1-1,ASSFNFPNTEAF
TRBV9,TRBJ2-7,ASSRDRYARQGFNEQY
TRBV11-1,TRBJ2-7,ASSRGTSGSYEQY
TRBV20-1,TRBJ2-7,SAYSPYEQY
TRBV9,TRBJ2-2,ASSVSGGENTGELF